Given below is one T cell receptor beta chain in context. This clone is a singleton in its sample. There is no known antigen for this receptor. Base qualities are missing; no much larger clone stands one base away. Healthy HIV-negative adults with no recently reported acute infections or vaccinations were included as donors. All donors were Caucasian adults living in Nashville, Tennessee, USA. Magnetic negative selection was used to enrich CD4+ T cells, after which naive cells were positively selected on CD45RA and the negative fraction became the memory subset. Blood was obtained by leukapheresis, after which PBMCs were separated by Ficoll-Histopaque density gradient centrifugation and cryopreserved in liquid nitrogen vapor phase. Purity and quantity of every magnetically sorted T cell population were checked by analytical flow cytometry. From each sorted fraction, genomic DNA was isolated and quantified by UV absorbance on a Nanodrop 2000c.

CDR1 and CDR2, per the germline V gene, are SGHNT and YENEEA. The CDR3 starts with the cysteine, ends with the phenylalanine, and has 15 residues. Here the CDR3 DNA is all that survives: 45 bases in frame from base 1. Relative to germline, V is missing 3 bases and J is missing 1 base, with 3 bases of the junction outside any gene match. The entry originates in a study of shared clonotypes between healthy human individuals (TCRdb year 2020). In terms of the full investigation: The cohort comprised a couple of women and three men aged 18 to 49 years. Per donor, three plates each were used for CD4 naive and CD4 memory, two for CD8 naive, and one for CD8 memory. The study deeply sequenced blood TCR repertoires of five healthy adults to estimate repertoire size and the extent of clonotype sharing between individuals. Libraries were prepared and TCR repertoires were sequenced by different laboratories using diverse techniques, in order to increase sequencing depth and limit assay-specific biases. Per donor, leukapheresis produced somewhere between about 0.94 and 9.5 billion PBMCs. Here is what the overall study found, with its caveats: Even with the large sequencing depth, rarefaction of the sorted-subset datasets indicated that sequencing was incomplete. Compared with non-shared clonotypes, the clonotypes found in all four sorted-subset donors had higher generation probabilities. Because the study included only a small number of donors, the genetic and exposure-history diversity represented was limited. Naive subsets generally had larger estimated clonotype richness than memory subsets. Pairwise subsampling indicated that sequencing depth was expected to affect the degree of clonotype sharing among donors. Sampling was limited to blood, and TCR repertoires in tissue likely differ from TCR repertoires in blood. Across a handful of donors, approximately 5% of naive CD4, roughly 3.3% of naive CD8, under 2.5% of memory CD4, and about 0.4% of memory CD8 clonotypes were shared.

Using the deep immunoSEQ assay, multiplex PCR amplified TCR CDR3 regions from genomic DNA. Genomic DNA extracted from each cell subset was distributed evenly over all wells of several immunoSEQ 96-well plates, and each plate served as one replicate. Each replicate PCR for sorted subsets received around 200 ng genomic DNA, equal to tens of thousands of T cell genomes. Purified libraries were quantified with a Qubit 3.0 fluorometer, sized on a Bioanalyzer 2100, and re-quantified with the KAPA Library Quantification kit. Each immunoSEQ 96-well plate was sequenced on its own single-read 150-cycle Illumina NextSeq 550 flow cell. Processing in the source paper ran as follows. The immunoSEQ output contained only junctional sequences without quality scores, so filtering could not match that applied to full-length reads. To assign V/J genes and CDR3, sequences were annotated against IMGT germline references using PyIR, a Python wrapper for IgBLAST v1.9. Reads were filtered out if the reads had weak V/J assignments (E-value above 1e-6), no CDR3, stop codons, out-of-frame junctions, or ambiguous translated residues. V3J clonotypes were defined by identical inferred V gene, J gene, and CDR3 amino acid sequence. The percentage overlap between two repertoires was calculated by dividing the number of shared unique clonotypes by the size of the smaller repertoire. Three approaches were used to assess repertoire richness: RTK rarefaction, the Chao1 estimator, and Recon v2.1 estimates of unobserved clonotypes. For all TCRbeta clonotypes obtained by the gDNA method from a handful of donors, generation probabilities were computed with OLGA. The immuneACCESS repertoire file appears here via TCRdb, limited to in-frame rearrangements. These files lack a portion of the clones; in checked studies, under half of the deficit traces to unresolved V genes, and the cause of the others is not known. V, J and clone size reflect that table, while D and trimming were determined from the DNA. This sample comprises under 1,100,000 clones, approximately 70% of them detected only once. The top ten hold about 1.5% of the sample.

The sequence was obtained from a man younger than 35 in good health. Material: memory CD4+ T cells sorted from blood. Reading the label with the study, this specimen's cell subset or site is: CD45RA-negative fraction. The sequence links TRBV11-3 to TRBJ1-1, and 9 junction bases match TRBD1. At the DNA level, the sequence is TGTGCCAGCAGCTTTTCGGGACAGGGGAACACTGAAGCTTTCTTT. Its coded protein is CASSFSGQGNTEAFF.